The clone carrying this T cell receptor beta chain was counted between two and nine times. What it binds is unknown. TCRdb's table, derived via immunoSEQ multiplex PCR, lists solely in-frame clones and lacks some. The repertoire includes some 50,000 clones, 74% of them detected once, and 4.5% to 5.5% sits in the top ten. This record belongs to a study of vaccination effects on CD4 cells after COVID-19. Overall study context: Sampling occurred a median 72 days post second dose, range 14 to 241. The culture medium for roughly 1.9 million PBMC per well included 10 IU/ml IL-2 and around 10 ug/ml peptides. Study results and limitations: Both infection-induced and vaccine-induced clones contracted markedly at late post-vaccination timepoints.

CDR1 is KGHSH and CDR2 is LQKENI in the germline V gene. CDR3 length equals 15 residues. Trimming shortened V by 3 bases and J by 8 bases, and 16 bases separated the two germline ends. Investigators separated out CD4+ T cells once around 11 days of culture had passed. Confirmation by PCR established that the person had SARS-CoV-2 infection between March and December 2020. Each participant received a vaccine that was either BNT162b2 or mRNA-1273, given as two doses. This TCR was sampled from a human donor who had a prior SARS-CoV-2 infection. Sequencing was performed on CD4+ T cells from PBMCs cultured without peptide, taken after COVID-19 vaccination. V and J are TRBV18 and TRBJ1-4, with TRBD1 as a possible D gene (6 bases). CDR3 residues: CASSPLGGGVEKLFF. The CDR3 bases are TGTGCCAGCTCACCCCTCGGGGGGGGCGTCGAAAAACTGTTTTTT.